The entry that follows covers one TCR beta chain sequence. Antigen specificity is unknown. CDR3 length equals 13 residues. No DNA has been recorded. Per germline, CDR1 MDHEN and CDR2 SYDVKM. The data were taken from a study of synovial regulatory T cells in juvenile arthritis. Only in-frame clones appear in the TCRdb table, and some are missing; sequencing was by immunoSEQ multiplex PCR. Here the sample table reports some 9,800 clones. Study-wide results and limits: Largely private between patients, iaTreg TCR repertoires showed partial overlap with synovial Teff and blood CPL repertoires. TCR diversity was lower in inflammation-associated blood Treg cells than in other blood Treg cells.

Sequenced input: Treg cells from blood. Subset described: remaining (HLA-DR-negative) circulating blood Treg cells. The J gene is TRBJ2-2, the V gene TRBV28; TCRdb's assignment of TRBD2 cannot be checked, as there is no DNA. The sequence came from a donor between 2 and 35 years old with juvenile idiopathic arthritis. CDR3 amino acids: CASRSSNTGELFF.